This T cell receptor (beta chain) came from a study of T cells in Graves' hyperthyroidism and ophthalmopathy. Per the germline V gene, CDR1 is MDHEN and CDR2 is SYDVKM. The CDR3 runs 19 residues. Trimming cost V 7 bases and J 2 bases; bases outside gene matches: 20. This clonotype was recorded many times. Using RNA transcripts as the source, TCR beta CDR3 regions were amplified. HTBI primers were employed in a first-round RT-PCR of the TCR CDR3. Each CDR3 protein is one row after TCRdb ran MiXCR on the multiplex PCR reads. The data contain about 640,000 distinct CDR3 sequences, roughly 15% of them singletons.

The sequenced material came from blood. This clonotype was sampled from a woman in her 50s with Graves' ophthalmopathy. This sequence joins TRBV28 and TRBJ2-5, with TRBD2 matching 9 bases. This CDR3 reads CASTTRPPASGMEQETQYF. The CDR3 DNA sequence: TGTGCCAGCACCACGCGACCCCCCGCTAGCGGGATGGAACAAGAGACCCAGTACTTC.